Listed below are T cell receptor beta chains from one sample, sequenced in a study of cytomegalovirus exposure and HLA in healthy donors. Libraries were prepared by immunoSEQ multiplex PCR; TCRdb keeps only in-frame clonotypes and omits some of them. Of about 89,000 clones listed, roughly 80% are singletons. Specimen: PBMCs. The receptors were sampled from a man in his thirties or forties in good health and CMV-seronegative. The CDR3 runs from the conserved cysteine through the conserved F or W. D genes are given only for firm matches. For some rows the clone size is stated as once, few or many, or as a class when expanded; others skip it.

CDR3aa: CASSLGDSNYEQYF
CDR3nt: TGCGCCAGCAGCTTGGGGGACAGTAACTACGAGCAGTACTTC
abundance: .
len: 14
d_gene: TRBD1
v_gene: TRBV5-1
j_gene: TRBJ2-7

CDR3aa: CASSFQQGNEKLFF
CDR3nt: TGTGCCAGCAGCTTCCAACAGGGTAATGAAAAACTGTTTTTT
abundance: .
len: 14
d_gene: .
v_gene: TRBV7-9
j_gene: TRBJ1-4

CDR3aa: CASSSTGTSVYEQYF
CDR3nt: TGTGCCAGCAGCTCAACCGGGACTAGCGTGTACGAGCAGTACTTC
abundance: .
len: 15
d_gene: TRBD2
v_gene: TRBV7-9
j_gene: TRBJ2-7

CDR3aa: CASSKMGLAGGRSETQYF
CDR3nt: TGTGCCAGCAGCAAAATGGGACTAGCGGGGGGGCGAAGTGAGACCCAGTACTTC
abundance: few
len: 18
d_gene: .
v_gene: TRBV21-1
j_gene: TRBJ2-5

CDR3aa: CASSSSPGRDRVRNEQFF
CDR3nt: TGTGCCAGCAGTTCTTCACCTGGTAGGGACAGGGTGCGGAATGAGCAGTTCTTC
abundance: few
len: 18
d_gene: TRBD1
v_gene: TRBV27
j_gene: TRBJ2-1

CDR3aa: CASSEGTYSNQPQHF
CDR3nt: TGTGCCAGCAGCGAAGGGACTTATAGCAATCAGCCCCAGCATTTT
abundance: few
len: 15
d_gene: .
v_gene: TRBV25-1
j_gene: TRBJ1-5

CDR3aa: CASSLAVAGTGPIEQYF
CDR3nt: TGTGCCAGCAGCTTGGCCGTGGCCGGGACTGGGCCCATCGAGCAGTACTTC
abundance: medium-sized
len: 17
d_gene: .
v_gene: TRBV5-6
j_gene: TRBJ2-7

CDR3aa: CASSGTLNSPLHF
CDR3nt: TGTGCCAGCAGTGGGACTTTAAATTCACCCCTCCACTTT
abundance: .
len: 13
d_gene: .
v_gene: TRBV6-4
j_gene: TRBJ1-6

CDR3aa: CASSAVNSGGSDTQYF
CDR3nt: TGTGCCAGCAGTGCCGTGAATAGCGGGGGGTCAGATACGCAGTATTTT
abundance: .
len: 16
d_gene: TRBD2
v_gene: TRBV6-1
j_gene: TRBJ2-3

CDR3aa: CASSQSGTGAPNSPLHF
CDR3nt: TGCGCCAGCAGCCAATCGGGGACAGGGGCCCCTAATTCACCCCTCCACTTT
abundance: .
len: 17
d_gene: TRBD1
v_gene: TRBV4-3
j_gene: TRBJ1-6

CDR3aa: CASSLFVHNEQFF
CDR3nt: TGTGCCAGCAGTTTATTCGTCCACAATGAGCAGTTCTTC
abundance: .
len: 13
d_gene: .
v_gene: TRBV27
j_gene: TRBJ2-1

CDR3aa: CASRPGQGGNQPQHF
CDR3nt: TGTGCCAGTAGGCCCGGACAGGGGGGCAATCAGCCCCAGCATTTT
abundance: .
len: 15
d_gene: TRBD1
v_gene: TRBV19
j_gene: TRBJ1-5

CDR3aa: CASSQGRRGSYEQYF
CDR3nt: TGTGCCAGCAGCCAAGGTCGCCGGGGGAGCTACGAGCAGTACTTC
abundance: once
len: 15
d_gene: .
v_gene: TRBV14
j_gene: TRBJ2-7

CDR3aa: CASSEFGQGGEDGYTF
CDR3nt: TGTGCCAGCAGTGAATTCGGACAGGGAGGGGAGGATGGCTACACCTTC
abundance: .
len: 16
d_gene: TRBD1
v_gene: TRBV25-1
j_gene: TRBJ1-2

CDR3aa: CASSPLRVSYEQYF
CDR3nt: TGTGCCAGCAGCCCCCTCCGGGTTAGCTACGAGCAGTACTTC
abundance: .
len: 14
d_gene: .
v_gene: TRBV2
j_gene: TRBJ2-7

CDR3aa: CASSFNAQGGGELFF
CDR3nt: TGTGCCAGCAGCTTTAATGCACAGGGCGGCGGGGAGCTGTTTTTT
abundance: .
len: 15
d_gene: .
v_gene: TRBV11-2
j_gene: TRBJ2-2

CDR3aa: CASSLQGSYEQYF
CDR3nt: TGTGCCAGCAGCTTGCAGGGCTCCTACGAGCAGTACTTC
abundance: once
len: 13
d_gene: .
v_gene: TRBV5-4
j_gene: TRBJ2-7

CDR3aa: CASSRDRGVGDQPQHF
CDR3nt: TGTGCCAGCAGCAGGGACAGGGGAGTAGGGGATCAGCCCCAGCATTTT
abundance: once
len: 16
d_gene: TRBD1
v_gene: TRBV2
j_gene: TRBJ1-5

CDR3aa: CASSPPRTGFSGNTIYF
CDR3nt: TGTGCCAGCAGTCCCCCTCGGACAGGGTTCTCTGGAAACACCATATATTTT
abundance: .
len: 17
d_gene: TRBD1
v_gene: TRBV28
j_gene: TRBJ1-3

CDR3aa: CASSLDNRGGRYNSPLHF
CDR3nt: TGTGCCAGCAGCTTAGATAACAGGGGCGGTCGTTATAATTCACCCCTCCACTTT
abundance: .
len: 18
d_gene: TRBD1
v_gene: TRBV7-2
j_gene: TRBJ1-6

CDR3aa: CASSLGPDYGYTF
CDR3nt: TGTGCCAGCAGCTTAGGGCCAGACTATGGCTACACCTTC
abundance: .
len: 13
d_gene: .
v_gene: TRBV7-2
j_gene: TRBJ1-2

CDR3aa: CASLPQGGGNTEAFF
CDR3nt: TGCGCCAGCCTCCCACAGGGAGGGGGGAACACTGAAGCTTTCTTT
abundance: .
len: 15
d_gene: .
v_gene: TRBV4-1
j_gene: TRBJ1-1

CDR3aa: CASSARPGHEQFF
CDR3nt: TGTGCCAGCAGCGCTCGACCAGGCCATGAGCAGTTCTTC
abundance: .
len: 13
d_gene: .
v_gene: TRBV11-3
j_gene: TRBJ2-1

CDR3aa: CASRGLAVFTGELFF
CDR3nt: TGTGCCAGCAGGGGACTAGCGGTTTTCACCGGGGAGCTGTTTTTT
abundance: .
len: 15
d_gene: TRBD2
v_gene: TRBV2
j_gene: TRBJ2-2

CDR3aa: CASSLGTVTDTQYF
CDR3nt: TGCGCCAGCAGCTTGGGGACAGTCACAGATACGCAGTATTTT
abundance: .
len: 14
d_gene: .
v_gene: TRBV5-1
j_gene: TRBJ2-3

CDR3aa: CASSQRVLYEQYF
CDR3nt: TGTGCCAGCAGCCAACGGGTCCTGTACGAGCAGTACTTC
abundance: few
len: 13
d_gene: .
v_gene: TRBV27
j_gene: TRBJ2-7

CDR3aa: CASSPDRNTGELFF
CDR3nt: TGTGCCAGCAGCCCGGACAGGAACACCGGGGAGCTGTTTTTT
abundance: .
len: 14
d_gene: .
v_gene: TRBV7-2
j_gene: TRBJ2-2

CDR3aa: CASTPSSQPGTGELFF
CDR3nt: TGTGCCAGCACCCCCTCGTCCCAACCCGGCACCGGGGAGCTGTTTTTT
abundance: .
len: 16
d_gene: .
v_gene: TRBV6-6
j_gene: TRBJ2-2

CDR3aa: CASSLDGVTGELFF
CDR3nt: TGCGCCAGCAGCTTGGACGGGGTCACCGGGGAGCTGTTTTTT
abundance: few
len: 14
d_gene: .
v_gene: TRBV5-1
j_gene: TRBJ2-2

CDR3aa: CAWSPRLAGPNEQFF
CDR3nt: TGTGCCTGGAGCCCGAGACTAGCGGGGCCCAATGAGCAGTTCTTC
abundance: .
len: 15
d_gene: TRBD2
v_gene: TRBV30
j_gene: TRBJ2-1

CDR3aa: CASSLPGQSTSGEVEQFF
CDR3nt: TGTGCCAGCAGCTTGCCCGGACAGTCCACTAGCGGGGAAGTTGAGCAGTTCTTC
abundance: .
len: 18
d_gene: TRBD2
v_gene: TRBV5-6
j_gene: TRBJ2-1

CDR3aa: CASSISDRGEQYF
CDR3nt: TGTGCCAGTAGTATCTCGGACAGGGGCGAGCAGTACTTC
abundance: .
len: 13
d_gene: TRBD1
v_gene: TRBV19
j_gene: TRBJ2-7

CDR3aa: CASSQDWGSEAFF
CDR3nt: TGCGCCAGCAGCCAAGATTGGGGCAGTGAAGCTTTCTTT
abundance: .
len: 13
d_gene: .
v_gene: TRBV4-1
j_gene: TRBJ1-1

CDR3aa: CASSQEEGSGEQYF
CDR3nt: TGCGCCAGCAGCCAAGAGGAGGGATCGGGGGAGCAGTACTTC
abundance: .
len: 14
d_gene: .
v_gene: TRBV4-1
j_gene: TRBJ2-7

CDR3aa: CASSIRLAGAQETQYF
CDR3nt: TGTGCCAGCAGCATAAGACTAGCGGGCGCCCAAGAGACCCAGTACTTC
abundance: once
len: 16
d_gene: TRBD2
v_gene: TRBV7-6
j_gene: TRBJ2-5

CDR3aa: CASRGQGAEQFF
CDR3nt: TGTGCCAGCAGGGGACAGGGCGCTGAGCAGTTCTTC
abundance: .
len: 12
d_gene: TRBD1
v_gene: TRBV6-1
j_gene: TRBJ2-1

CDR3aa: CSSSPPGGRGGNEQFF
CDR3nt: TGTTCCAGCAGCCCTCCGGGCGGGAGGGGCGGCAATGAGCAGTTCTTC
abundance: .
len: 16
d_gene: TRBD2
v_gene: TRBV7-9
j_gene: TRBJ2-1

CDR3aa: CASSLQGKSTEAFF
CDR3nt: TGTGCCAGCAGCCTACAGGGTAAGAGTACTGAAGCTTTCTTT
abundance: .
len: 14
d_gene: .
v_gene: TRBV6-1
j_gene: TRBJ1-1

CDR3aa: CASSPTPSGVGTDTQYF
CDR3nt: TGCGCCAGCAGCCCAACTCCCAGCGGGGTAGGCACAGATACGCAGTATTTT
abundance: .
len: 17
d_gene: TRBD2
v_gene: TRBV4-1
j_gene: TRBJ2-3

CDR3aa: CASSEIQGGNEQFF
CDR3nt: TGTGCCAGCAGTGAGATACAGGGGGGGAATGAGCAGTTCTTC
abundance: .
len: 14
d_gene: .
v_gene: TRBV6-1
j_gene: TRBJ2-1

CDR3aa: CASRNVSAPAGASTDTQYF
CDR3nt: TGTGCTAGCAGAAATGTGTCGGCCCCAGCGGGAGCTTCCACAGATACGCAGTATTTT
abundance: .
len: 19
d_gene: TRBD2
v_gene: TRBV7-7
j_gene: TRBJ2-3

CDR3aa: CASRPEGQGGNTIYF
CDR3nt: TGTGCCAGCAGGCCCGAGGGACAGGGGGGAAACACCATATATTTT
abundance: .
len: 15
d_gene: TRBD1
v_gene: TRBV6-6
j_gene: TRBJ1-3

CDR3aa: CASSPGTASQPQHF
CDR3nt: TGTGCCAGCAGTCCCGGGACAGCAAGCCAGCCCCAGCATTTT
abundance: few
len: 14
d_gene: TRBD1
v_gene: TRBV6-6
j_gene: TRBJ1-5

CDR3aa: CSARRGVGTDTQYF
CDR3nt: TGCAGCGCCCGCCGGGGGGTCGGCACAGATACGCAGTATTTT
abundance: once
len: 14
d_gene: TRBD2
v_gene: TRBV29-1
j_gene: TRBJ2-3

CDR3aa: CASSEEVSSNEQYF
CDR3nt: TGTGCCAGCAGTGAAGAGGTGTCTAGCAACGAGCAGTACTTC
abundance: .
len: 14
d_gene: .
v_gene: TRBV2
j_gene: TRBJ2-7

CDR3aa: CASSLLSLSSTDTQYF
CDR3nt: TGTGCCAGCAGCTTATTGTCACTCTCTAGCACAGATACGCAGTATTTT
abundance: .
len: 16
d_gene: .
v_gene: TRBV7-9
j_gene: TRBJ2-3

CDR3aa: CASRPGIPAYEQYF
CDR3nt: TGTGCCAGCAGGCCCGGGATCCCAGCCTACGAGCAGTACTTC
abundance: .
len: 14
d_gene: .
v_gene: TRBV2
j_gene: TRBJ2-7

CDR3aa: CASTFSGTGRTGELFF
CDR3nt: TGTGCCAGCACGTTCTCAGGGACAGGGCGGACCGGGGAGCTGTTTTTT
abundance: .
len: 16
d_gene: TRBD1
v_gene: TRBV11-2
j_gene: TRBJ2-2

CDR3aa: CASSPEPWPMAGELFF
CDR3nt: TGCGCCAGCAGCCCAGAACCGTGGCCCATGGCCGGGGAGCTGTTTTTT
abundance: .
len: 16
d_gene: .
v_gene: TRBV4-3
j_gene: TRBJ2-2

CDR3aa: CASSLSVRDQPQHF
CDR3nt: TGTGCCAGCAGCTTATCAGTTCGGGATCAGCCCCAGCATTTT
abundance: .
len: 14
d_gene: .
v_gene: TRBV7-6
j_gene: TRBJ1-5

CDR3aa: CASSLGLLPSGNTIYF
CDR3nt: TGTGCCAGCAGCTTGGGGTTACTGCCCTCTGGAAACACCATATATTTT
abundance: .
len: 16
d_gene: .
v_gene: TRBV5-6
j_gene: TRBJ1-3

CDR3aa: CASSVGVGGMEETQYF
CDR3nt: TGTGCCAGCAGCGTAGGTGTCGGGGGGATGGAGGAGACCCAGTACTTC
abundance: .
len: 16
d_gene: TRBD2
v_gene: TRBV9
j_gene: TRBJ2-5